This T cell receptor beta chain was profiled in a study of OX40 agonist ivuxolimab in advanced cancers. Germline V gene sequence: CDR1 SGHRS, CDR2 YFSETQ. Trimming stripped 4 bases from V and 5 bases from J, with 22 bases between. CDR3 length: 16 residues. As to this clone: As yet, its antigen is unknown.

General study points: The antigens recognized by the expanded peripheral T cells, that is their antigen specificity, were not determined.

The method was immunoSEQ multiplex PCR; TCRdb's version includes in-frame clones alone and lacks a portion of them. There are under 150,000 clones in the sample; over 75% occur only once, and about 1.1% lies in the top ten. This specimen was CD4+ or CD8+ T cells sorted from blood, taken in a trial of the OX40 agonist ivuxolimab. The gene calls are TRBV5-1 and TRBJ2-7; no clear D gene. The clonotype was recovered from an adult with an advanced solid tumor such as melanoma, head and neck, liver or kidney cancer. For the CDR3, the DNA is TGCGCCAGCAGCACCGACCTAAACAGTCCCCCCCACGAGCAGTACTTC. Translating gives CASSTDLNSPPHEQYF.